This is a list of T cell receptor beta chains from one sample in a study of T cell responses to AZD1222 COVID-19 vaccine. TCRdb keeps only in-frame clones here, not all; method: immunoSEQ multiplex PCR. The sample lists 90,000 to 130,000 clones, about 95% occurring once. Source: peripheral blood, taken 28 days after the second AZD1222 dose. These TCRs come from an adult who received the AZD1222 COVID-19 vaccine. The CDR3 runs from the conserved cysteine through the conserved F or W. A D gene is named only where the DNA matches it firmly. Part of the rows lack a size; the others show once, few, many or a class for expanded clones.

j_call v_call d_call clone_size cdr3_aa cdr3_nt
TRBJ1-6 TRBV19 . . CASSIRNSPLHF TGTGCCAGTAGTATCCGAAATTCACCCCTCCACTTT
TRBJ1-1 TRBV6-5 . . CASSYEGGRKAFF TGTGCCAGCAGTTACGAGGGGGGGCGAAAAGCTTTCTTT
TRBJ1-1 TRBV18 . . CASSPSLPGARNTEAFF TGTGCCAGCTCACCAAGTCTCCCAGGGGCGCGTAACACTGAAGCTTTCTTT
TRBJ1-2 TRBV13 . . CASSLVWTPFYGYTF TGTGCCAGCAGCTTAGTCTGGACACCATTCTATGGCTACACCTTC
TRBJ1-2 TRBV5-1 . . CASSPPSGTRHYGYTF TGCGCCAGCAGCCCCCCCTCGGGGACTCGACACTATGGCTACACCTTC
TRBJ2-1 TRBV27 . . CASSLYRSIDEQFF TGTGCCAGCAGTTTATATCGGAGCATAGATGAGCAGTTCTTC
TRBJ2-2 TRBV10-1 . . CASSGGQYTGELFF TGCGCCAGCAGTGGGGGCCAGTACACCGGGGAGCTGTTTTTT
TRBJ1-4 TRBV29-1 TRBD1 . CSVETGGAEKLFF TGCAGCGTTGAGACAGGGGGCGCTGAAAAACTGTTTTTT
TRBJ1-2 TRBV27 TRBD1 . CASSLNRGQIGLGGYTF TGTGCCAGCAGTTTAAATAGGGGACAGATCGGTCTTGGCGGCTACACCTTC
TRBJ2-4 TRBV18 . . CASSPRGAGAKNIQYF TGTGCCAGCTCACCACGAGGGGCGGGGGCCAAAAACATTCAGTACTTC
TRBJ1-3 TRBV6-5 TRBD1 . CAATLLQGRNTIYF TGTGCCGCCACTCTATTACAGGGGAGGAACACCATATATTTT
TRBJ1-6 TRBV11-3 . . CASSTGNSPLHF TGTGCCAGCAGTACAGGCAATTCACCCCTCCACTTT
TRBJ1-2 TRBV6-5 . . CASVQPTPTGYTF TGTGCCAGCGTACAGCCAACCCCGACGGGCTACACCTTC
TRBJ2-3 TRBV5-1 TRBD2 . CASSLELAMTDTQYF TGCGCCAGCAGCTTGGAACTAGCGATGACAGATACGCAGTATTTT
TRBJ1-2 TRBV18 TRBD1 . CASSPDRGIHYGYTF TGTGCCAGCTCACCAGACAGGGGAATCCACTATGGCTACACCTTC
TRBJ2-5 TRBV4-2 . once CASSLRTGQETQYF TGTGCCAGCAGCCTACGGACGGGACAAGAGACCCAGTACTTC
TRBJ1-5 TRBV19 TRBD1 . CASVTGEGRNQPQHF TGTGCCAGTGTTACAGGGGAAGGACGCAATCAGCCCCAGCATTTT
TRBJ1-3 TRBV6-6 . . CASSYNPGNTIYF TGTGCCAGCAGTTATAATCCCGGAAACACCATATATTTT
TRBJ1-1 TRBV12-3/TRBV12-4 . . CASSLQLNTEAFF TGTGCCAGCAGTTTACAGCTGAACACTGAAGCTTTCTTT
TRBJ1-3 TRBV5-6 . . CASSLGGGNTIYF TGTGCCAGCAGCTTGGGCGGAGGAAACACCATATATTTT
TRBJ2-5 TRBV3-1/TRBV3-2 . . CASSAQGYGETQYF TGTGCCAGCAGCGCACAGGGATACGGAGAGACCCAGTACTTC
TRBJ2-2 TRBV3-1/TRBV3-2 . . CASSLGTVTGELFF TGTGCCAGCAGCCTCGGAACGGTCACCGGGGAGCTGTTTTTT
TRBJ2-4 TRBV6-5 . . CASSREGAVNIQYF TGTGCCAGCAGTAGGGAGGGGGCGGTAAACATTCAGTACTTC
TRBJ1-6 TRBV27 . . CASSLVRANSPLHF TGTGCCAGCAGTTTAGTTAGGGCTAATTCACCCCTCCACTTT
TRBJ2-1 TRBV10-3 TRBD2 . CAISEGRDEQFF TGTGCCATCAGTGAGGGGAGGGATGAGCAGTTCTTC
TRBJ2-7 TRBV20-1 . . CSASGWQRAYEQYF TGCAGTGCTAGTGGTTGGCAGAGAGCCTACGAGCAGTACTTC
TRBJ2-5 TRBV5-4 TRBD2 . CASSLTSGVQETQYF TGTGCCAGCAGCCTGACTAGCGGGGTACAAGAGACCCAGTACTTC
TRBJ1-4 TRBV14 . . CASSQPDSTNEKLFF TGTGCCAGCAGCCAGCCAGACTCAACTAATGAAAAACTGTTTTTT
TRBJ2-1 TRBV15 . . CATSSTGFSIYNEQFF TGTGCCACCAGCTCCACAGGGTTCTCGATCTACAATGAGCAGTTCTTC